Each of the 19 T cell receptor beta chains below was sequenced from the same sample in a study of CD8 T cells in cerebrospinal fluid in Alzheimer's disease. TCRdb re-called the 10x single-cell sequencing reads and gives one entry per CDR3 protein, without DNA. The data show under 550 distinct CDR3 sequences, and the top ten clones hold roughly 28%. The sequencing input was cerebrospinal fluid. These receptor sequences come from a human donor with Alzheimer's disease.

This clonotype is called medium-sized based on its frequency. This chain links TRBV30 with TRBJ1-1. Germline V gene sequence: CDR1 GTSNPN, CDR2 SVGIG (reference sequence). CDR3 length: 12 amino acids. The CDR3 loop is CSTLRIETEAFF.

This clonotype shows up as large by frequency. V is TRBV12-3 or TRBV12-4 and J is TRBJ2-7; absent DNA, TCRdb's TRBD2 call cannot be checked. The CDR3 consists of 14 residues. The CDR3 protein is CASSYSAGVNEQYF.

In terms of frequency, this clonotype is medium-sized. The rearrangement joins TRBV4-1 to TRBJ2-3; TCRdb's assignment of TRBD2 cannot be checked, as there is no DNA. The CDR3 is 16 residues long. The germline CDR1 and CDR2 sequences are MGHRA and YSYEKL. The CDR3 loop reads CASSQEGTSMTDTQYF.

This clonotype is called medium-sized based on its frequency. The chain uses TRBV7-6 and TRBJ1-6. CDR3 size: 16 residues. Germline-derived CDR1 and CDR2 are SGHVS and FNYEAQ. The CDR3 loop reads CASSLGAVAYNSPLHF.

This clonotype is large (0.1 to 1%) by frequency. This rearrangement joins TRBV14 to TRBJ1-1. CDR1 is SGHDN and CDR2 is FVKESK in the germline V gene. CDR3 length: 13 residues. The CDR3: CASSQDLRREAFF.

Its frequency marks this clonotype as medium-sized. This chain uses TRBV6-4 with TRBJ2-2; the TCRdb D gene call, TRBD2, has no DNA to confirm it. CDR1 is MRHNA, CDR2 SNTAGT, per germline. This CDR3 comprises 15 residues. CDR3 in amino acids: CASSPSSGETGELFF.

V and J are TRBV6-5 and TRBJ1-6; without DNA, the TCRdb call of TRBD1 cannot be checked. Looked up from germline, CDR1 is MNHEY and CDR2 is SVGAGI. The CDR3 covers 15 residues. CDR3 loop: CASSRGGGKYSPLHF.

In terms of frequency, this clonotype is large (0.1 to 1%). The gene calls are TRBV3-1 and TRBJ2-7; with no DNA, the TCRdb D assignment of TRBD1 cannot be verified. The CDR3 has 14 amino acids. The V gene's germline CDR1 is LGHDT and CDR2 YNNKEL (reference sequence). The CDR3 is CASSPTGGTYEQYF.

Frequency places this clonotype as large. The rearrangement uses TRBV5-4 and TRBJ2-1. This CDR3 has 13 amino acids. Germline CDR1 and CDR2: SGHNT and YYREEE (reference sequence). The CDR3 spells CASSLARGNEQFF.

Measured by frequency, this clonotype is large. The V and J genes are TRBV6-5 and TRBJ1-2; the D call from TCRdb, TRBD1, cannot be confirmed without DNA. The CDR3 consists of 14 residues. Germline loops: CDR1 MNHEY, CDR2 SVGAGI. The CDR3 protein is CASRKVGQGTGYTF.

This clonotype counts as medium-sized (0.01 to 0.1%) by frequency. The chain recombines TRBV7-2 with TRBJ1-1. The CDR3 covers 14 residues. CDR1 and CDR2 from the germline V gene are SGHTA and FQGNSA. CDR3 amino acids: CASGRAGANTEAFF.

The chain uses TRBV7-9 and TRBJ2-7; the TCRdb call, TRBD1, lacks DNA for checking. CDR3 length equals 14 residues. Germline V lookup: CDR1 SEHNR, CDR2 FQNEAQ (reference sequence). CDR3: CASSLERGAYEQYF.

This clonotype counts as large by frequency. The chain has TRBV27 and TRBJ2-7; the D call from TCRdb, TRBD1, cannot be confirmed without DNA. The length of the CDR3 is 14 residues. Germline CDR1 reads MNHEY; CDR2 reads SMNVEV (reference sequence). This chain's CDR3 is CASSYGTGDYEQYF.

Judged by frequency, this clonotype is medium-sized (0.01 to 0.1%). This chain connects TRBV4-2 to TRBJ2-4. CDR3 length: 16 amino acids. Germline V gene sequence: CDR1 LGHNA, CDR2 YNFKEQ. This CDR3 is CASSQGQDLAKNIQYF.

J is TRBJ1-1 and V is TRBV6-2 or TRBV6-3; TCRdb designates TRBD1, a call that cannot be tested without DNA. This CDR3 comprises 13 residues. Germline CDR1 is MNHEY and CDR2 is SVGEGT. CDR3 amino acids: CASSYSTRTEAFF.

Its frequency marks this clonotype as medium-sized. V gene TRBV19 combines with J gene TRBJ2-2. The CDR3 length is 15 residues. Looked up from germline, CDR1 is LNHDA and CDR2 is SQIVND (reference sequence). The CDR3 sequence: CASKVGGMNTGELFF.

CDR3 amino acids: CSARTGVGGQSGYTF. V gene TRBV20-1 combines with J gene TRBJ1-2; without DNA, the TCRdb call of TRBD1 cannot be checked. The CDR3 sequence is 15 residues long. Per the germline V gene, CDR1 is DFQATT and CDR2 is SNEGSKA (reference sequence).

This clonotype is large by frequency. This CDR3 reads CASGSGGSYNSPLHF. This sequence joins TRBV12-5 and TRBJ1-6. The CDR3 runs to 15 residues. CDR1 and CDR2 from the germline V gene are LGHNT and FRNRAP.

This clonotype is medium-sized by frequency. The chain has TRBV5-1 and TRBJ1-2; the TRBD1 assignment by TCRdb is unverifiable without DNA. CDR1 is SGHRS and CDR2 is YFSETQ in the germline V gene. This CDR3 has 15 residues. CDR3: CASSTGHSTNYGYTF.